The 29 T cell receptor beta chains in this list originate from one sample, sequenced in a study of human T cells and chemical hapten exposure. TCRdb re-called the RACE reads through MiXCR, storing one row per CDR3 protein. The sample includes 120,000 or so distinct CDR3 sequences, around 11% seen only once; the top ten take more than 2%. As to time point: patch test 3, about 24 weeks after DPC sensitization. Specified treatment: therapeutic diphenylcyclopropenone sensitization with weekly scalp DPC. The specimen was whole blood, collected in connection with sensitization to the hapten diphenylcyclopropenone (DPC). The receptor source for this set is a woman between 45 and 60 years old with alopecia areata. Some clones in this sample may be carry-over from other donors' samples.

This clonotype was counted between two and nine times. CDR3 bases: TGCAGCGTTGTATCGGCCCAGGCCAAAAACATTCAGTACTTC. This gives the protein CSVVSAQAKNIQYF. The rearrangement uses TRBV29-1 and TRBJ2-4; no definite D call. Trimming cost V 4 bases and J 1 base, with 11 bases left between them. The length of the CDR3 is 14 residues. CDR1 and CDR2 (germline): SQVTM, ANQGSEA. Drawing the rest from reference TRBV29-1 and TRBJ2-4, the complete variable domain is SAVISQKPSRDICQRGTSLTIQCQVDSQVTMMFWYRQQPGQSLTLIATANQGSEATYESGFVIDKFPISRPNLTFSTLTVSNMSPEDSSIYLCSVVSAQAKNIQYFGAGTRLSVL.

As concerns this clonotype: The germline gene is not matched at one end of the junction; a read error may be the cause. The rearrangement uses TRBV7-6 and TRBJ2-1; D might be TRBD1 or TRBD2, each matching 5 bases. CDR1 is SGHVS and CDR2 is FNYEAQ in the germline V gene. The CDR3 consists of 18 residues. CDR3 sequence reads: CASSLVSGALALYNEQLF. The CDR3 DNA follows: TGTGCCAGCAGCTTAGTATCCGGGGCCCTGGCCCTATACAATGAGCAGTTATTC.

The sample holds a few counts of this clonotype. V and J are TRBV7-6 and TRBJ1-3; D is uncertain. This CDR3 has 16 residues. V lost 1 base to trimming and J lost 1 base, with 11 bases between them. CDR1 SGHVS and CDR2 FNYEAQ come from the germline V gene. The CDR3 region is CASSLERIESGNTIYF. The CDR3 bases are TGTGCCAGCAGCTTAGAACGGATCGAGTCTGGAAACACCATATATTTT.

This clonotype was seen ten or more times. This chain links TRBV3-1 with TRBJ2-2; 10 positions match TRBD1. V was pared by 1 base and J by 5 bases, with 10 bases of the junction left unmatched. CDR3 length: 18 residues. Germline V gene sequence: CDR1 LGHDT, CDR2 YNNKEL (reference sequence). CDR3 in DNA: TGTGCCAGCAGCCAAGGGGACAGGGGATATACGGGGACCGGGGAGCTGTTTTTT. Amino acids: CASSQGDRGYTGTGELFF.

The chain links TRBV13 to TRBJ2-5, with D possibly matching TRBD1 (6 bases). Germline V gene lookup returns CDR1 PRHDT and CDR2 FYEKMQ (reference sequence). CDR3 length: 12 residues. Trimming removed 6 bases from V and 2 bases from J, with 7 bases in between. The CDR3 coding sequence is TGTGCCAGCAGAACAGGGCAAGAGACCCAGTACTTC. This translates into CASRTGQETQYF. Using reference TRBV13 and TRBJ2-5 for the parts outside the CDR3, the full variable domain is AAGVIQSPRHLIKEKRETATLKCYPIPRHDTVYWYQQGPGQDPQFLISFYEKMQSDKGSIPDRFSAQQFSDYHSELNMSSLELGDSALYFCASRTGQETQYFGPGTRLLVL.

There are a few counts of this clonotype. This sequence joins TRBV15 and TRBJ2-5; possible D gene TRBD2, 5 bases. V lost 3 bases and J 4 bases, leaving 18 bases between the germline ends. Germline-derived CDR1 and CDR2 are LNHNV and YYDKDF (reference sequence). There are 16 residues in the CDR3. The DNA for the CDR3 is TGTGCCACCAGCAGTCCTTCTAGGTCGGGGTCAGAGACCCAGTACTTC. Its protein product is CATSSPSRSGSETQYF.

The V gene is TRBV28, the J gene TRBJ2-7; TRBD2 matches at 7 bases. The CDR3 length is 16 residues. The germline gives CDR1 MDHEN, CDR2 SYDVKM. With 5 bases clipped from V and 0 bases from J, the junction kept 10 bases outside the gene matches. The CDR3 is CASSKMGTTLSYEQYF. CDR3 in DNA: TGTGCCAGCAGTAAGATGGGGACTACCCTCTCCTACGAGCAGTACTTC. The entire variable domain, with the rest obtained from reference TRBV28 and TRBJ2-7, is as follows: DVKVTQSSRYLVKRTGEKVFLECVQDMDHENMFWYRQDPGLGLRLIYFSYDVKMKEKGDIPEGYSVSREKKERFSLILESASTNQTSMYLCASSKMGTTLSYEQYFGPGTRLTVT.

This clonotype was counted once. This chain links TRBV28 with TRBJ1-5, with TRBD1 matching 7 bases. CDR3 length: 18 residues. Per the germline V gene, CDR1 is MDHEN and CDR2 is SYDVKM. The V gene end was trimmed by 5 bases and the J gene end by 0 bases; junction bases not matched to a gene: 13. CDR3 coding DNA: TGTGCCAGCAGTACAAAACCGGGACAGCCCCTTAGCAATCAGCCCCAGCATTTT. Protein product: CASSTKPGQPLSNQPQHF.

The genes are TRBV28 and TRBJ1-5; D ambiguous. Germline V gene sequence: CDR1 MDHEN, CDR2 SYDVKM. The V gene lost 6 bases and the J gene lost 0 bases, with 12 bases spanning the gap. This CDR3 comprises 15 residues. The CDR3 loop is CASSLRIVSNQPQHF. CDR3 DNA sequence: TGTGCCAGCAGCCTTCGAATAGTTAGCAATCAGCCCCAGCATTTT. The full variable domain, rest sourced from reference TRBV28 and TRBJ1-5, is DVKVTQSSRYLVKRTGEKVFLECVQDMDHENMFWYRQDPGLGLRLIYFSYDVKMKEKGDIPEGYSVSREKKERFSLILESASTNQTSMYLCASSLRIVSNQPQHFGDGTRLSIL.

Ten or more counts support this clonotype. This chain joins TRBV9 and TRBJ1-6, with D hard to call. Trimming cost V 5 bases and J 6 bases, with 6 bases left between them. The CDR3 loop spans 12 amino acids. Germline CDR1 is SGDLS and CDR2 is YYNGEE. The CDR3 bases are TGTGCCAGCAGTGAGGGTAATTCACCCCTCCACTTT. Translating it yields CASSEGNSPLHF.

The CDR3 nucleotides are TGCAGCGTGGAATGGACGGGGTTGGGTGGCTACACCTTC. Amino acids: CSVEWTGLGGYTF. V is TRBV29-1 and J is TRBJ1-2; unclear D gene. CDR3 size: 13 residues. Trimming pared 6 bases from V and 7 bases from J, leaving 18 bases between. Per the germline V gene, CDR1 is SQVTM and CDR2 is ANQGSEA. The full variable domain, its missing parts supplied by reference TRBV29-1 and TRBJ1-2, is SAVISQKPSRDICQRGTSLTIQCQVDSQVTMMFWYRQQPGQSLTLIATANQGSEATYESGFVIDKFPISRPNLTFSTLTVSNMSPEDSSIYLCSVEWTGLGGYTFGSGTRLTVV.

This clonotype was seen more than once but under ten times. The rearrangement uses TRBV4-1 and TRBJ1-1, with D perhaps matching TRBD1 (5 bases). V dropped 1 base and J dropped 0 bases, with 18 bases sitting between them. Looked up from germline, CDR1 is MGHRA and CDR2 is YSYEKL. This CDR3 is 18 amino acids long. The DNA of the CDR3 is TGCGCCAGCAGCCAAGGTCGGGCTTACGGGACTGTGAACACTGAAGCTTTCTTT. Protein product: CASSQGRAYGTVNTEAFF.

This chain uses TRBV20-1 with TRBJ2-7, with TRBD2 matching 10 bases. With 5 bases clipped from V and 2 bases from J, the junction kept 6 bases outside the gene matches. Germline V gives CDR1 DFQATT, CDR2 SNEGSKA (reference sequence). The CDR3 extends over 14 amino acids. The DNA for the CDR3 is TGCAGTGCTTCACGGACTAGCGGTCCCTACGAGCAGTACTTC. This encodes CSASRTSGPYEQYF.

The rearrangement uses TRBV14 and TRBJ2-7; perhaps TRBD2 as D (6 bases). V was clipped by 3 bases and J by 4 bases, with 10 bases between them. Germline loops: CDR1 SGHDN, CDR2 FVKESK. The CDR3 contains 13 residues. The CDR3 region has the DNA TGTGCCAGCAGCCAGAGGGGACTGTACGAGCAGTACTTC. Protein: CASSQRGLYEQYF.

This clonotype occurred a few times. The chain carries TRBV4-2 and TRBJ2-1, with D possibly TRBD2 on 5 matching bases. Germline loops: CDR1 LGHNA, CDR2 YNFKEQ. With 4 bases removed from V and 2 bases from J, the gap between germline ends came to 12 bases. This CDR3 comprises 15 residues. Here the CDR3 DNA reads TGTGCCAGCAGCCCTCTGTCCGGGACCTACAATGAGCAGTTCTTC. Residues: CASSPLSGTYNEQFF.

The sample holds many counts of this clonotype. The V call is TRBV7-2, the J call TRBJ2-3, with D uncertain. CDR1 is SGHTA, CDR2 FQGNSA, per germline. V dropped 2 bases and J dropped 1 base, with 13 bases sitting between them. The CDR3 length is 16 residues. The chain's CDR3 is CASSLRRSGGTDTQYF. The CDR3 DNA sequence: TGTGCCAGCAGCTTAAGGCGGTCGGGCGGCACAGATACGCAGTATTTT.

This chain joins TRBV29-1 and TRBJ2-3, with unresolved D. V was cut by 2 bases and J by 2 bases, with 5 bases left in between. Germline CDR1 reads SQVTM; CDR2 reads ANQGSEA. This CDR3 contains 12 residues. The CDR3 sequence: CSVELPTDTQYF. Written as DNA, the CDR3 is TGCAGCGTTGAACTTCCCACAGATACGCAGTATTTT.

This clonotype was counted many times. This chain connects TRBV20-1 to TRBJ1-5; D not resolved. Between the trimmed V and J ends, which lost 3 bases and 0 bases, there was a span of 12 bases. CDR1 and CDR2 (germline): DFQATT, SNEGSKA (reference sequence). The CDR3 totals 15 residues. The chain's CDR3 is CSARRESYSNQPQHF. In DNA, the CDR3 is TGCAGTGCTAGGAGGGAGAGTTATAGCAATCAGCCCCAGCATTTT.

This clonotype was counted a few times. The rearrangement joins TRBV7-6 to TRBJ1-1; 9 nucleotides agree with TRBD1. CDR1 and CDR2 (germline): SGHVS, FNYEAQ. CDR3 size: 14 residues. V shed 5 bases and J 7 bases; nucleotides not matched to a gene: 8. CDR3 nucleotides: TGTGCCAGCAGCCCTTCTCGGACAGGGGATGAAGCTTTCTTT. This sequence encodes CASSPSRTGDEAFF. Variable domain in full (rest from reference TRBV7-6 and TRBJ1-1): GAGVSQSPRYKVTKRGQDVALRCDPISGHVSLYWYRQALGQGPEFLTYFNYEAQQDKSGLPNDRFSAERPEGSISTLTIQRTEQRDSAMYRCASSPSRTGDEAFFGQGTRLTVV.

This clonotype came up a few times. The V and J genes are TRBV27 and TRBJ2-1, with D perhaps matching TRBD1 (5 bases). The CDR3 runs to 17 residues. Germline CDR1 and CDR2: MNHEY and SMNVEV (reference sequence). The V end lost 7 bases, the J end lost 0 bases, and 19 bases lay between the germline ends. CDR3 in DNA: TGTGCCAGCACCCCGATAGGGGCCCCTAGCTCCTACAATGAGCAGTTCTTC. Its translation is CASTPIGAPSSYNEQFF.

The rearrangement joins TRBV4-3 to TRBJ2-1; tentative D call: TRBD1 (6 bases). Germline V gene sequence: CDR1 LGHNA, CDR2 YSLEER. This CDR3 has 16 amino acids. Trimming removed 0 bases from V and 3 bases from J, with 12 bases in between. Here the CDR3 reads CASSQDTGTYYNEQFF. Written as DNA, the CDR3 is TGCGCCAGCAGCCAAGATACCGGGACATACTACAATGAGCAGTTCTTC.

In this sample, this clonotype turned up many times. The chain combines TRBV29-1 with TRBJ1-1; D ambiguous. This CDR3 contains 13 residues. Germline V gene data show CDR1 as SQVTM and CDR2 as ANQGSEA. V gave up 5 bases and J gave up 4 bases, with 14 bases separating them. The CDR3 spells CSVKEGAVTEAFF. CDR3 DNA: TGCAGCGTTAAGGAGGGCGCCGTCACTGAAGCTTTCTTT.

This clonotype was observed many times. The genes are TRBV7-9 and TRBJ1-6; no clear D gene. The CDR3 is made up of 14 amino acids. Trimming stripped 5 bases from V and 5 bases from J, with 10 bases between. The V gene's germline CDR1 is SEHNR and CDR2 FQNEAQ (reference sequence). The CDR3 DNA is TGTGCCAGCAGCCAATACACGGATAATTCACCCCTCCACTTT. It yields the protein CASSQYTDNSPLHF.

J is TRBJ1-2 and V is TRBV5-1, with D maybe TRBD1 (5 bases). Germline CDR1 reads SGHRS; CDR2 reads YFSETQ. There are 12 residues in the CDR3. Trimming left V 3 bases short and J 5 bases short, with 8 bases between. CDR3 protein: CASSWTTYGYTF. The CDR3 coding sequence is TGCGCCAGCAGCTGGACAACTTATGGCTACACCTTC.

This sequence joins TRBV5-1 and TRBJ2-5; 7 nucleotides match TRBD1. V shed 3 bases and J 2 bases; nucleotides not matched to a gene: 1. There are 13 residues in the CDR3. CDR1 SGHRS and CDR2 YFSETQ come from the germline V gene. The CDR3 DNA reads TGCGCCAGCAGCTCGACAGGGCAAGAGACCCAGTACTTC. Amino acid sequence: CASSSTGQETQYF.

This clonotype was counted a few times. V gene TRBV10-1 combines with J gene TRBJ2-3, with 13 bases aligning to TRBD2. There are 19 residues in the CDR3. V lost 4 bases to trimming and J lost 4 bases; unmatched junction nucleotides: 14. The germline V gene has CDR1 WNHNN and CDR2 SYGVQD (reference sequence). CDR3 DNA: TGCGCCAGCAGTGGCAAAGAACTAGCGGGAGGGCCCTCGTCAGATACGCAGTATTTT. Residues: CASSGKELAGGPSSDTQYF.

Many counts were recorded for this clonotype. This chain uses TRBV12-3 or TRBV12-4 with TRBJ1-5; D possibly corresponds to TRBD1 (6 bases). The CDR3 covers 14 residues. Trimming removed 5 bases at V and 4 bases at J, with 12 bases between. This chain's CDR3 is CASSRTGSNQPQHF. The CDR3 nucleotides are TGTGCCAGCAGTCGAACAGGGTCTAATCAGCCCCAGCATTTT.

CDR3 sequence: CSVRTSGYEQYF. Here the CDR3 DNA reads TGCAGCGTCCGGACTAGCGGGTACGAGCAGTACTTC. The chain couples TRBV29-1 to TRBJ2-7, with 11 positions matching TRBD2. The trim removed 6 bases at V and 4 bases at J, leaving 2 bases unmatched. Germline lookup yields CDR1 SQVTM and CDR2 ANQGSEA. CDR3 length: 12 residues.

V usage is TRBV29-1 and J usage is TRBJ2-1; 9 bases are shared with TRBD1. The V gene end was trimmed by 7 bases and the J gene end by 8 bases; junction bases not matched to a gene: 9. CDR3 length: 13 residues. In germline, CDR1 is SQVTM, CDR2 ANQGSEA. The CDR3 region has the DNA TGCAGCGCCCGGGACAGGGAAGTCGATGAGCAGTTCTTC. Translated, it gives CSARDREVDEQFF.